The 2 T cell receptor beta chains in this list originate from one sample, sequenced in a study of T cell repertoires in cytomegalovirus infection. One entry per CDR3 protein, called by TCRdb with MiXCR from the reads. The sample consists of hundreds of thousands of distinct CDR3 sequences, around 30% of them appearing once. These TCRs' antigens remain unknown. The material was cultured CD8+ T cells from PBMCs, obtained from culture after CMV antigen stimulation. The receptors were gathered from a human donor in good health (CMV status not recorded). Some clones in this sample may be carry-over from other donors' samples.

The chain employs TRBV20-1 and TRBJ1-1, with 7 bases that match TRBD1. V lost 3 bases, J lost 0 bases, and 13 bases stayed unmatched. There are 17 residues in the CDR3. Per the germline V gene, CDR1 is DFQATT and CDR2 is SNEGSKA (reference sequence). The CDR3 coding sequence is TGCAGTGCTAGGCCCTGGGAGGGACAGCTAGTGAACACTGAAGCTTTCTTT. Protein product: CSARPWEGQLVNTEAFF.

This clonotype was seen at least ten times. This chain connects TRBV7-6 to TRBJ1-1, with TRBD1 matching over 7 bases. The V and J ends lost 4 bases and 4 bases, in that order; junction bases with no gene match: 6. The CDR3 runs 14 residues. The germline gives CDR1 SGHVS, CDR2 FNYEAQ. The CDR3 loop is CASSSQGRSTEAFF. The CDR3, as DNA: TGTGCCAGCAGCTCACAGGGGAGGAGCACTGAAGCTTTCTTT.